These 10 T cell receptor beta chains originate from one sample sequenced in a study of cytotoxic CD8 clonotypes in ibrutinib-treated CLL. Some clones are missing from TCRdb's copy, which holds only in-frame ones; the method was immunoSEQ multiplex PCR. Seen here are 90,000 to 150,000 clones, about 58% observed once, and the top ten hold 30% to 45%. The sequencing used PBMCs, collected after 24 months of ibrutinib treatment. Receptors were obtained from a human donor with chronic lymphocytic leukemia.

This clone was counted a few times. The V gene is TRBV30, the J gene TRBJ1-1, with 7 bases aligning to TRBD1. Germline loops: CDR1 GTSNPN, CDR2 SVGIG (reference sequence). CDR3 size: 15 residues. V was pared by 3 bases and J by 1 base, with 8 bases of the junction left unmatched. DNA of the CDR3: TGTGCCTGGAGGTCTAAAGGGACAGCGAACACTGAAGCTTTCTTT. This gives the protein CAWRSKGTANTEAFF.

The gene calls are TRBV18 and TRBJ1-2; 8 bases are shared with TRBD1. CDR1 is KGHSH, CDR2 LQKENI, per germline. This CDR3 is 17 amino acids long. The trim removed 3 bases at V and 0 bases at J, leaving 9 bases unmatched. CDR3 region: CASSPQGQAGPNYGYTF. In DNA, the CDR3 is TGTGCCAGCTCACCGCAGGGACAGGCGGGGCCTAACTATGGCTACACCTTC.

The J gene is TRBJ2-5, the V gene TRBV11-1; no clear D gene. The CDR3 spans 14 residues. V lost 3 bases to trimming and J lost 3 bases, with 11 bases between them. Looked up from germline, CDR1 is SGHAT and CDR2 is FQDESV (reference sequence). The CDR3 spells CASSFRAVEETQYF. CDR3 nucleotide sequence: TGTGCCAGCAGCTTCCGCGCTGTCGAAGAGACCCAGTACTTC.

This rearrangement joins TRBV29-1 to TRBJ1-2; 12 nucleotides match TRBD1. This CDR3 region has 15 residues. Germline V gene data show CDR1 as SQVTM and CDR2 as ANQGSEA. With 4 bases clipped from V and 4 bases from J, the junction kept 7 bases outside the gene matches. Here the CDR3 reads CSVAIGTGGGYGYTF. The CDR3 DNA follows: TGCAGCGTTGCTATCGGGACAGGGGGCGGCTATGGCTACACCTTC.

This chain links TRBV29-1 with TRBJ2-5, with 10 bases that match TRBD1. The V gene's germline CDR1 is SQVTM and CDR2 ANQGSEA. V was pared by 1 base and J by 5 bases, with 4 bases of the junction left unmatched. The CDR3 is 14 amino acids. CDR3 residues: CSVEAQGQGETQYF. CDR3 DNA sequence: TGCAGCGTTGAAGCCCAGGGACAGGGGGAGACCCAGTACTTC.

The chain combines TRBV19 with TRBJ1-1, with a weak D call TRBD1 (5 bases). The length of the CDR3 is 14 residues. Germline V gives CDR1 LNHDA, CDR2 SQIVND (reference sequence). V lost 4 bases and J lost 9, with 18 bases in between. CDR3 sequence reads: CASSSSGTHGQAFF. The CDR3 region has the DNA TGTGCCAGTAGTAGCTCCGGGACCCACGGTCAAGCTTTCTTT. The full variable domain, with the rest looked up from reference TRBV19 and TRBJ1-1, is DGGITQSPKYLFRKEGQNVTLSCEQNLNHDAMYWYRQDPGQGLRLIYYSQIVNDFQKGDIAEGYSVSREKKESFPLTVTSAQKNPTAFYLCASSSSGTHGQAFFGQGTRLTVV.

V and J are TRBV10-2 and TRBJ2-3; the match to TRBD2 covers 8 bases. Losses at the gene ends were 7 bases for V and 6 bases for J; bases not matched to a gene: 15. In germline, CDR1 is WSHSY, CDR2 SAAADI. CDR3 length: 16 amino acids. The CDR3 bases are TGCGCCAGCAATGACGGGGGGGCCGATTACGTTGATACGCAGTATTTT. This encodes CASNDGGADYVDTQYF.

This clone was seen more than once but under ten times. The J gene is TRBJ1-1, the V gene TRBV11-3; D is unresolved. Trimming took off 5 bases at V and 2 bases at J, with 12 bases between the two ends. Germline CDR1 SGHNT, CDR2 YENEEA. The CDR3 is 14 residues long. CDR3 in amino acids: CASSRAARNTEAFF. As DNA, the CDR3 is TGTGCCAGCAGCCGGGCAGCCCGCAACACTGAAGCTTTCTTT.

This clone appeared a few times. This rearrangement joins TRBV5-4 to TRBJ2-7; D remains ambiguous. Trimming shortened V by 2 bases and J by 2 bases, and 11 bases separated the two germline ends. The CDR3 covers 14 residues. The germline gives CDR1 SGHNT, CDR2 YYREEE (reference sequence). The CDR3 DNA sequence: TGTGCCAGCAGCTTTGACGCCCAAACCTACGAGCAGTACTTC. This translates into CASSFDAQTYEQYF.

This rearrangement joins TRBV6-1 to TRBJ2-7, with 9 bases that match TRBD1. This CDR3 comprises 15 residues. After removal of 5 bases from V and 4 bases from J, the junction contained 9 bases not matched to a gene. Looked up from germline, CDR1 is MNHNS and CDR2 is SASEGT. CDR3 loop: CASSPGTGSRYEQYF. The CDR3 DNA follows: TGTGCCAGCAGTCCCGGGACAGGGAGTAGGTACGAGCAGTACTTC.